This T cell receptor beta chain derives from a study of early T cells in non-severe SARS-CoV-2 infection. Study background: The study sequenced bulk RNA from unsorted whole blood, with chains unpaired. Whole-study results and caveats: VDJdb matching favored anti-spike CD8 responses, missing private and CD4 specificities.

Researchers tagged individual cDNA molecules with unique molecular identifiers. A single record per CDR3 protein comes from TCRdb applying MiXCR to the 5' RACE reads. The sample includes approximately 70,000 distinct CDR3 sequences, about 12% of them seen just once. This clonotype was seen only a few times. Its antigen is currently unknown. The V gene end was trimmed by 4 bases and the J gene end by 7 bases; junction bases not matched to a gene: 17. This CDR3 has 17 amino acids. CDR1 and CDR2 (germline): SGHRS, YFSETQ. The specimen was whole blood. The V and J genes are TRBV5-1 and TRBJ2-5, with 9 bases aligning to TRBD1. The clonotype comes from an adult who was a healthcare worker with PCR-confirmed SARS-CoV-2 infection or an uninfected control (not recorded which). CDR3 amino acids: CASSERTGVFFGGTQYF. For the CDR3, the DNA is TGCGCCAGCAGCGAAAGGACAGGGGTCTTCTTCGGGGGGACCCAGTACTTC.